This T cell receptor beta chain derives from a study of CD8 T cells in ankylosing spondylitis. CDR3 length: 15 residues. Germline V gives CDR1 LGHNA, CDR2 YSLEER. V was shortened by 5 bases and J by 5 bases, with 16 bases between the two germline ends. This clonotype was picked up many times. TCRdb reanalysed the 5' RACE reads using MiXCR and keeps one entry per CDR3 protein. This repertoire shows 150,000 to 200,000 distinct CDR3 sequences, 15% to 20% found once; its top ten account for about 4.3%. Source material: blood, either unsorted or a sorted T cell fraction (not recorded which). This receptor was taken from a male donor aged 10 to 35 with ankylosing spondylitis or in good health (not recorded which). This chain connects TRBV4-3 to TRBJ2-1; unclear D gene. CDR3 sequence: CASSGDGRKNNEQFF. The CDR3 DNA reads TGCGCCAGCAGCGGCGACGGAAGGAAAAACAATGAGCAGTTCTTC.